The sequence of this TCR beta chain was determined in a study of blood T cell repertoires in COVID-19. Across the study: Samples of COVID-19 (acute and convalescent) were obtained from the United States, Italy and Spain. PBMCs, B-cell-depleted T cells, or T cells provided the cDNA or gDNA that made up the material.

Authors' processing steps: Quantification of nucleated cells was approximated via reference gene primer amplification. Sequencing used immunoSEQ multiplex PCR; TCRdb keeps in-frame clones, though not all of them. The DNA gave D and trimming, while V, J and clone size come from that table. This table holds some 110,000 clones, 82% found once. CDR3 size: 15 residues. Germline V gives CDR1 MNHEY, CDR2 SVGAGI. The V gene end was trimmed by 7 bases and the J gene end by 9 bases; junction bases not matched to a gene: 11. Sequencing was carried out using peripheral blood. The chain employs TRBV6-5 and TRBJ2-4; 11 bases fit TRBD2. The sequence came from a man between 70 and 80 years old with acute or convalescent COVID-19. CDR3 sequence (DNA): TGTGCCAGCAAACCGGTAATAGCGGGAGGGGGCATTCAGTACTTC. Protein: CASKPVIAGGGIQYF.